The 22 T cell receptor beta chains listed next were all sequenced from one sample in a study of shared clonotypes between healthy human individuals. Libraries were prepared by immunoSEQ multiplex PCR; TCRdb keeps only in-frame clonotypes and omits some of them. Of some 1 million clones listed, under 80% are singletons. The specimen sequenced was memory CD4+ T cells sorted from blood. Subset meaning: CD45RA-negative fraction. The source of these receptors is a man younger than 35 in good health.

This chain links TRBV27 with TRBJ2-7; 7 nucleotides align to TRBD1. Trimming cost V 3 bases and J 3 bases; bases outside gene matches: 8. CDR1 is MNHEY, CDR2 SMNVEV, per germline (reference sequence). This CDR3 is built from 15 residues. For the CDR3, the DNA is TGTGCCAGCAGTTTGAGGGGGCCGGCGGTCTACGAGCAGTACTTC. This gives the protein CASSLRGPAVYEQYF.

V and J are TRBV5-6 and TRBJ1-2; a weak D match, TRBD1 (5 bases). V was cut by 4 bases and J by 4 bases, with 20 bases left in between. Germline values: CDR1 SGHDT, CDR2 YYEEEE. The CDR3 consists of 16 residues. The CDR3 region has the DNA TGTGCCAGCAGCCCGGCCCTCGGGGCAGTCTCCTATGGCTACACCTTC. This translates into CASSPALGAVSYGYTF.

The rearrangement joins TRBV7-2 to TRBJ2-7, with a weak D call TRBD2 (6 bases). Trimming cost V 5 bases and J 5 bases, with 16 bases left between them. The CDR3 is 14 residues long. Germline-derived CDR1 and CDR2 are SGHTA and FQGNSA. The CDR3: CASSPMGGSDEQYF. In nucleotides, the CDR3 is TGTGCCAGCAGCCCCATGGGGGGTAGCGACGAGCAGTACTTC.

The CDR3 DNA follows: TGTGCCAGCAGCTCCCGGACAGGGGAGCCCCACGAGCAGTACTTC. Protein sequence: CASSSRTGEPHEQYF. V and J are TRBV7-2 and TRBJ2-7; 9 nucleotides agree with TRBD1. Germline loops: CDR1 SGHTA, CDR2 FQGNSA. V shed 4 bases and J 5 bases; nucleotides not matched to a gene: 9. The CDR3 length is 15 residues.

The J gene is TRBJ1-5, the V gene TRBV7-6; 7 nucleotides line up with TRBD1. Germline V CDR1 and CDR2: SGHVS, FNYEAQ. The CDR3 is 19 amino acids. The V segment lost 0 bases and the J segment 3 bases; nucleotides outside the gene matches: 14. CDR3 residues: CASSLARGDSGGFNQPQHF. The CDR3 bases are TGTGCCAGCAGCTTAGCGCGGGGGGACAGCGGGGGATTCAATCAGCCCCAGCATTTT.

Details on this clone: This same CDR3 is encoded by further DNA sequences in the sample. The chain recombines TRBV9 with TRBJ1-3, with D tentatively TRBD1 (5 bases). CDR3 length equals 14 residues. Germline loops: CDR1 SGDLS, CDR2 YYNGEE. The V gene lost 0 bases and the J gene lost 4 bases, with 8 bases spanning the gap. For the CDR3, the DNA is TGTGCCAGCAGCGTAGCAGGGTCGGGAAACACCATATATTTT. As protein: CASSVAGSGNTIYF.

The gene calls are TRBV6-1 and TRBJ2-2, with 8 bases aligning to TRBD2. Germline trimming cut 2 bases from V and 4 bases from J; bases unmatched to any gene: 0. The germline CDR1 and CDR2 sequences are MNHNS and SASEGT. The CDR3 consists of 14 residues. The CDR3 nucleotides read TGTGCCAGCAGTGAAAGCGGGGGCACCGGGGAGCTGTTTTTT. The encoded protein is CASSESGGTGELFF.

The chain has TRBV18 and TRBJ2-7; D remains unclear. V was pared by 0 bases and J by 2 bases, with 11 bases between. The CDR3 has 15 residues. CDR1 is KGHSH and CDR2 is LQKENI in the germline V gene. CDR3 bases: TGTGCCAGCTCACCACCGGGGAAACAGACCTACGAGCAGTACTTC. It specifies CASSPPGKQTYEQYF.

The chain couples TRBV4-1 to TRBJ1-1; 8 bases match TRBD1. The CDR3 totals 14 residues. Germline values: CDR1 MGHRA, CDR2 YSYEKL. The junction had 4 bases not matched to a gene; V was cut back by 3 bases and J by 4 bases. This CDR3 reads CASSHTDRATEAFF. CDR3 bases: TGCGCCAGCAGCCACACGGACAGGGCCACTGAAGCTTTCTTT.

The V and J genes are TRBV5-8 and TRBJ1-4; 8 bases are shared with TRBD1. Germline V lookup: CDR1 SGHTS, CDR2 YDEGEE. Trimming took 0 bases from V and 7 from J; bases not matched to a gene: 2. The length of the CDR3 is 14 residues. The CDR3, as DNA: TGTGCCAGCAGCTTGGGTCAGGGGGCTGAAAAACTGTTTTTT. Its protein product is CASSLGQGAEKLFF.

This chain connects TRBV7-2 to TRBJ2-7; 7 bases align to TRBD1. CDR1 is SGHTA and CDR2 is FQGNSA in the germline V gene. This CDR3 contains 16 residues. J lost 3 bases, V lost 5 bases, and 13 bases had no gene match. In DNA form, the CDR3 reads TGTGCCAGCAGCCGACGAGGGGGCACAAGCATCTACGAGCAGTACTTC. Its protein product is CASSRRGGTSIYEQYF.

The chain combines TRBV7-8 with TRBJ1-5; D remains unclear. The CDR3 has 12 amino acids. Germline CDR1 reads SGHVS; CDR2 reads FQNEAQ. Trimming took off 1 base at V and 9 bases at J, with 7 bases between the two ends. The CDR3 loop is CASSLVQGPQHF. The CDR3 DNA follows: TGTGCCAGCAGCTTAGTTCAAGGGCCCCAGCATTTT. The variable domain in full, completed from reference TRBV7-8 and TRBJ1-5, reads GAGVSQSPRYKVAKRGQDVALRCDPISGHVSLFWYQQALGQGPEFLTYFQNEAQLDKSGLPSDRFFAERPEGSVSTLKIQRTQQEDSAVYLCASSLVQGPQHFGDGTRLSIL.

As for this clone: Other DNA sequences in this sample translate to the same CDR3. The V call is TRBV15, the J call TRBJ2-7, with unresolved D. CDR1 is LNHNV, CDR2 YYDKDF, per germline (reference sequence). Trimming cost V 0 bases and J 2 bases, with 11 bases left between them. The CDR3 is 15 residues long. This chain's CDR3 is CATSREVHGPYEQYF. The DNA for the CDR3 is TGTGCCACCAGCAGAGAAGTTCACGGGCCCTACGAGCAGTACTTC.

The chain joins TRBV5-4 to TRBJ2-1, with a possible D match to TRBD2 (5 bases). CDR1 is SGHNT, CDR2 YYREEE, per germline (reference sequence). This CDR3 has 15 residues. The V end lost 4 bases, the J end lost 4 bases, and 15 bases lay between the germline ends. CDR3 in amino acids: CASSTPGILYNEQFF. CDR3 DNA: TGTGCCAGCAGCACCCCGGGGATCCTTTACAATGAGCAGTTCTTC.

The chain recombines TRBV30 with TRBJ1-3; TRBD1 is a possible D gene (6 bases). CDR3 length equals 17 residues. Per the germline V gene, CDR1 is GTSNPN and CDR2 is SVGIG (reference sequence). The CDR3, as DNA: TGTGCGACGGAGACACCATGGACAGTTAACTCTGGAAACACCATATATTTT. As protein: CATETPWTVNSGNTIYF.

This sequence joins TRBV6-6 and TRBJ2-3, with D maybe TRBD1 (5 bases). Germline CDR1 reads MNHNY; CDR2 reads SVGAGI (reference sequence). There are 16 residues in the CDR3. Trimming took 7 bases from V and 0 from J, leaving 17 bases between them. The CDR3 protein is CASTSLAGFSTDTQYF. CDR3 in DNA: TGTGCCAGCACCTCACTGGCAGGGTTTAGCACAGATACGCAGTATTTT.

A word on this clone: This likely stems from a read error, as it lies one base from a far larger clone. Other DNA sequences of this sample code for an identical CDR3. The CDR3 sequence is CAISGSYEQYF. DNA for the CDR3: TGTGCCATCAGTGGTAGCTACGAGCAGTACTTC. The J gene is TRBJ2-7, the V gene TRBV10-3; D gene unclear. With 4 bases removed from V and 3 bases from J, the gap between germline ends came to 4 bases. The CDR3 runs to 11 residues. CDR1 ENHRY and CDR2 SYGVKD come from the germline V gene.

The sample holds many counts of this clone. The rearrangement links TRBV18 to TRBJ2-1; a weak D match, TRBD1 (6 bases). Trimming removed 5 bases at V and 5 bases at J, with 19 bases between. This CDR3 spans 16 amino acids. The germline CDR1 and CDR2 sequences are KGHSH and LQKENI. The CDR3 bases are TGTGCCAGCTCAGGACAGCCCTGGGGCCACGACAATGAGCAGTTCTTC. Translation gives CASSGQPWGHDNEQFF.

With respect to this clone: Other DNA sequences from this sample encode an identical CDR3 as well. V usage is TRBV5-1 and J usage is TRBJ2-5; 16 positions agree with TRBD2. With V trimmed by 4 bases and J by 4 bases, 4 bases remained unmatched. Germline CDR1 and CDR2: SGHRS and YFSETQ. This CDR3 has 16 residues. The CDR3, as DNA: TGCGCCAGCAGCCCGGGACTAGCGGGGGGGCCAGAGACCCAGTACTTC. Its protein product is CASSPGLAGGPETQYF.

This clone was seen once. The CDR3 bases are TGTGCCAGCAGCCAGGGGACTAGCCTTCCTGGGGGGGTGTACTTC. Protein product: CASSQGTSLPGGVYF. The chain recombines TRBV11-2 with TRBJ2-7; 9 nucleotides align to TRBD2. The CDR3 totals 15 residues. Per germline, CDR1 SGHAT and CDR2 FQNNGV. Trimming took 5 bases from V and 12 from J; bases not matched to a gene: 17.

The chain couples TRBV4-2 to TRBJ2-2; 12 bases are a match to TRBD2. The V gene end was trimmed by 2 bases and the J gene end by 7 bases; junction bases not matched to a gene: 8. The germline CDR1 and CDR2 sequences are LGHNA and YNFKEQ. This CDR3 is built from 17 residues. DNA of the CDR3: TGTGCCAGCAGCCAATTACTAGCGGGGGGCACCGTCGGGGAGCTGTTTTTT. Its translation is CASSQLLAGGTVGELFF.

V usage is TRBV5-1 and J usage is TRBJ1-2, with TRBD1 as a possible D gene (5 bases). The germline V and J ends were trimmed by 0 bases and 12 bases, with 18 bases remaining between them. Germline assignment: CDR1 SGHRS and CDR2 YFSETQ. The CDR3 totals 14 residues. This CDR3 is CASSLAEGFGADTF. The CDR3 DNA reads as TGCGCCAGCAGCTTGGCCGAGGGGTTCGGGGCCGACACCTTC.